This T cell receptor beta chain was observed in a study of T-cell memory formation after mild COVID-19 (dated by TCRdb to the early 2020s). For context, the study as a whole: TCR sequence clusters from the two donors were found to be largely donor specific. In a couple of donors, T-cell clones that expanded and contracted after mild COVID-19 were followed by sequencing TCRalpha and TCRbeta repertoires longitudinally. The cohort comprised two young, previously healthy adult volunteers, one female and one male. On the study overall, not on this receptor specifically: Contracting CD4+ clones turned up mainly in the CM and EM memory subsets, whereas EMRA was where CD8+ clones were enriched. Clones contracting from day 15 to 85 had balanced CD4/CD8 phenotypes, while a second wave expanding from day 15 to 37 was biased towards CD4+. Only a couple of mild cases were covered by the study, and larger cohorts that include severe cases with pre-infection samples were considered necessary. The second-wave clones that peaked on day 37 were not confirmed to be SARS-CoV-2 specific. Some responding clones were detected in pre-infection memory, which suggested that pre-existing cross-reactive memory T cells had joined the SARS-CoV-2 response.

V loses 0 bases of germline sequence and J loses 1 base, and the interval between the two ends is 9 bases. In the germline V gene, CDR1 corresponds to ENHRY and CDR2 to SYGVKD. Taken from cysteine to phenylalanine, the CDR3 has 15 residues. Here the CDR3 DNA is all that survives: 45 bases in frame from base 1. This clonotype has just a few counts. The clone's antigen remains unknown. No much larger clone exists at a distance of one base, and base qualities are not known. PBMCs were isolated by Ficoll-Paque density gradient centrifugation. Sequencing used an Illumina NovaSeq 6000. cDNA libraries for TCRalpha and TCRbeta were prepared by 5'RACE using constant-segment primers, with sample barcodes and unique molecular identifiers added. RNA was extracted from every sample with Trizol reagent. Amplification of the libraries took two PCR steps, and the second step added a second sample barcode plus Illumina TruSeq adapters. The libraries were sequenced on an Illumina NovaSeq using 2 x 150 bp paired-end reads. As for the authors' bioinformatics: Demultiplexing of reads and collapsing into UMI-guided consensus sequences were performed with migec v1.2.7. Using mixcr v2.1.11, UMI consensuses were aligned to TRA and TRB V and J templates and then assembled into clonotypes. A clonotype was counted as expanded or contracted only when both edgeR and NoisET called the clonotype significant, with the noise models trained on biological replicates. For edgeR calls, a false discovery rate-adjusted p below 0.01 and a log2 fold-change threshold of 1 were applied. As an exploratory analysis of dynamics, max-normalized trajectories of the 1000 most abundant clonotypes were examined with PCA combined with hierarchical clustering. The CD4 or CD8 phenotype of responding clones was assigned using the separately sequenced CD4+ and CD8+ repertoires. TCRdb's own reprocessing of the public reads used fastp at Q25 and MiXCR and kept productive beta chains. Under each unique CDR3 protein, matching rows form one entry showing the most common genes and DNA. TCRdb's processing, not the study's, gives the V and J calls here. Recorded for this sample are about 110,000 distinct CDR3 sequences; 15% to 20% of them occurred a single time. The ten largest clones represent roughly 6% of the sample.

The V and J segments used are TRBV10-3 and TRBJ2-5; the D gene is perhaps TRBD2, from 5 matching bases. This receptor was taken from a man in his late teens or twenties who had mild COVID-19 (a few samples of this study predate the infection). The sample titles of this study are shuffled in the database, so cell type and time point are left out; the donor was told from shared clones. Specimen: PBMCs or a T cell subset sorted from them (not recorded which). The DNA reads TGTGCCATCAGTGAGTCGGGAGTAATCCAAGAGACCCAGTACTTC. Its protein is CAISESGVIQETQYF.